This TCR beta chain was found in a study of post-analysis software for immune sequencing data. Overall study results and limits: The five TRBV segments detected at higher frequency in patients than in controls included TRBV5-6, TRBV5-1 and TRBV20-1.

This CDR3 spans 13 amino acids. Looked up from germline, CDR1 is MNHEY and CDR2 is SVGEGT. V was pared by 5 bases and J by 2 bases, with 10 bases between. Each TCR beta cDNA library carried unique molecular identifiers. Via MiXCR, TCRdb re-called the PCR reads, giving one row per CDR3 protein. The data show hundreds of thousands of distinct CDR3 sequences, more than 50% seen once. Concerning this clonotype: Its antigen is unknown.

This chain connects TRBV6-2 or TRBV6-3 to TRBJ2-7; D is unresolved. The source material was blood. This receptor was taken from a girl aged 2-10 years with multiple sclerosis. Here the CDR3 DNA reads TGTGCCAGCAGTGCGGCGGCCCCCTACGAGCAGTACTTC. Translating it yields CASSAAAPYEQYF.